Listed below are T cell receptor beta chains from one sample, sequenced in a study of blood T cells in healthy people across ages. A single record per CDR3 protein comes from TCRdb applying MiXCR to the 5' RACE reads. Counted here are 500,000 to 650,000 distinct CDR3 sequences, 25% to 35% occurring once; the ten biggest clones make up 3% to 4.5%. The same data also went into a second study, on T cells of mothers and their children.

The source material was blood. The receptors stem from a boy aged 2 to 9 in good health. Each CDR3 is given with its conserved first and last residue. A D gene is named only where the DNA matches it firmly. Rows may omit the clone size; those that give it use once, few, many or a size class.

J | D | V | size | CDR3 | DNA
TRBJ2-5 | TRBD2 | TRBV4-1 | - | CASSHLGLAGGQETQYF | TGCGCCAGCAGCCACCTCGGACTAGCGGGAGGTCAGGAGACCCAGTACTTC
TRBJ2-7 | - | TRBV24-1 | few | CATPGRIYEQYF | TGTGCCACCCCGGGACGGATATACGAGCAGTACTTC
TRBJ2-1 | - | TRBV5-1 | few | CASSSRDNYNEQFF | TGCGCCAGCAGCTCACGGGACAACTACAATGAGCAGTTCTTC
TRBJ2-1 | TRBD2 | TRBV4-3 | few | CASSQDPPGGGYEQFF | TGCGCCAGCAGCCAAGATCCACCGGGAGGAGGCTATGAGCAGTTCTTC
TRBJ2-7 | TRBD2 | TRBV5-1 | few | CASSLVSTLASEQYF | TGCGCCAGCAGCTTGGTCTCCACACTAGCGTCCGAGCAGTACTTC
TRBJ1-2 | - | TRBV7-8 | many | CASSLDLTGARGYTF | TGTGCCAGCAGCTTAGATCTAACGGGGGCGCGGGGCTACACCTTC
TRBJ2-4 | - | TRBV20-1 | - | CSASGDRKNIQYF | TGCAGTGCCAGCGGGGACAGAAAAAACATTCAGTACTTC
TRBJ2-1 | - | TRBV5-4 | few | CASSLMPAYNEQFF | TGTGCCAGCAGCTTGATGCCAGCGTACAATGAGCAGTTCTTC
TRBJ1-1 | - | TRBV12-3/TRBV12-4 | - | CASSPRGDFFAFF | TGTGCCAGCAGTCCTCGAGGGGACTTTTTCGCTTTCTTT
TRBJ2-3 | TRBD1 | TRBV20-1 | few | CSARVQGHADTQYF | TGCAGTGCTAGAGTACAGGGGCACGCAGATACGCAGTATTTT
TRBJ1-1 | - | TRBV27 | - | CASSPNVRRGPSNTEAFF | TGTGCCAGCAGCCCCAACGTTCGTCGGGGCCCCTCGAACACTGAAGCTTTCTTT
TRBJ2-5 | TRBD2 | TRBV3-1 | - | CASSLLGTSRQTQYF | TGTGCCAGCAGCCTTCTAGGGACTAGCAGGCAGACCCAGTACTTC
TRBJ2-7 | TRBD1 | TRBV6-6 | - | CASRDRDYEQYF | TGTGCCAGCAGGGACAGGGACTACGAGCAGTACTTC
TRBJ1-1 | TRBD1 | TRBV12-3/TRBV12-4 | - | CAGHRGSEAFF | TGTGCCGGCCACAGGGGATCTGAAGCTTTCTTT
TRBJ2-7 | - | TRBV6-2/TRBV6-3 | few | CASSYAQGGKQYF | TGTGCCAGCAGTTACGCCCAGGGGGGGAAGCAGTACTTC
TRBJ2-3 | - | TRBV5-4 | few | CASRAGGTTDTQYF | TGTGCCAGCAGGGCAGGGGGGACAACAGATACGCAGTATTTT
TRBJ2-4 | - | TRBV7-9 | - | CASSHRQVNIQYF | TGTGCCAGCAGCCATCGACAGGTGAACATTCAGTACTTC
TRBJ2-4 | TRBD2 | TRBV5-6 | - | CASSLSRGLAGRASTKNIQYF | TGTGCCAGCAGCTTGTCCCGGGGACTAGCGGGAAGAGCGTCAACCAAAAACATTCAGTACTTC
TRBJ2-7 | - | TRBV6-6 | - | CASSYSDGSYEQYF | TGTGCCAGCAGTTACTCGGACGGGTCCTACGAGCAGTACTTC
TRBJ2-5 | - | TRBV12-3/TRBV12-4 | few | CASSFSTALETQYF | TGTGCCAGCAGTTTTAGTACAGCCCTAGAGACCCAGTACTTC
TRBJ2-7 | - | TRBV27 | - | CASSHRGGYEQYF | TGTGCCAGCAGTCACAGGGGAGGCTACGAGCAGTACTTC
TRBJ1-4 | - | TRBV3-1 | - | CASSQVAGTTNEKLFF | TGTGCCAGCAGCCAAGTCGCCGGGACAACTAATGAAAAACTGTTTTTT
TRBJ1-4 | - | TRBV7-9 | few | CASSLARGSAEKLFF | TGTGCCAGCAGCTTAGCGAGGGGATCGGCTGAAAAACTGTTTTTT
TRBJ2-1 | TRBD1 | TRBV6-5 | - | CASSRGQGEHEQFF | TGTGCCAGCAGTCGGGGACAGGGGGAGCATGAGCAGTTCTTC
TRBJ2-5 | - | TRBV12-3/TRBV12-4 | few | CASSFGQGKFF | TGTGCCAGCAGTTTTGGGCAGGGGAAGTTCTTC
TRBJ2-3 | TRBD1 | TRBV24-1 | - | CATSDAGTGGTDTQYF | TGTGCCACCAGTGATGCCGGGACAGGGGGCACAGATACGCAGTATTTT
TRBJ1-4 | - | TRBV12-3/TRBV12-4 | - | CASGLRVGRRDEKLFF | TGTGCCAGCGGCCTCCGGGTGGGCAGACGGGATGAAAAACTGTTTTTT
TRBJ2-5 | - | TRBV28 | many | CASSLRTDQETQYF | TGTGCCAGCAGTTTACGGACAGATCAAGAGACCCAGTACTTC
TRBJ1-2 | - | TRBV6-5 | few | CASSPLAGEYYGYTF | TGTGCCAGCAGCCCGTTGGCAGGGGAGTACTATGGCTACACCTTC
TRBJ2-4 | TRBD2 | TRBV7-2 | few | CASSLGLAGSTGKNIQYF | TGTGCCAGCAGCTTGGGACTAGCGGGATCAACTGGCAAAAACATTCAGTACTTC
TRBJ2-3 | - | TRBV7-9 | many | CASSLLAGTDTQYF | TGTGCCAGCAGCTTATTAGCGGGCACAGATACGCAGTATTTT
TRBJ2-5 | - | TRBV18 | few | CASSPRKVQETQYF | TGTGCCAGCTCACCAAGGAAGGTCCAAGAGACCCAGTACTTC
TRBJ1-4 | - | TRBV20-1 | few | CSASRGGLNEKLFF | TGCAGTGCTAGTCGGGGGGGCCTTAATGAAAAACTGTTTTTT
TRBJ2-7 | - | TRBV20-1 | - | CSATVSNSYEQYF | TGCAGTGCTACGGTCAGTAACTCCTACGAGCAGTACTTC
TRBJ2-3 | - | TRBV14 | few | CASSFLGVRSGDTQYF | TGTGCCAGCAGCTTCCTCGGTGTCAGGTCGGGAGATACGCAGTATTTT
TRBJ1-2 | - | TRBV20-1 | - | CSANGVNYGYTF | TGCAGTGCTAACGGGGTGAACTATGGCTACACCTTC
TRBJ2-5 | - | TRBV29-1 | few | CSGNSAQQETQYF | TGCAGCGGGAACAGTGCCCAGCAGGAGACCCAGTACTTC
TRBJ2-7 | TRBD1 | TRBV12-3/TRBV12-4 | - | CASSPRGQGGYEQYF | TGTGCCAGCAGCCCCAGGGGACAGGGGGGTTACGAGCAGTACTTC
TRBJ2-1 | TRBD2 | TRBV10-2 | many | CASSEFAGVGNEQFF | TGCGCCAGCAGTGAGTTTGCGGGAGTTGGTAATGAGCAGTTCTTC
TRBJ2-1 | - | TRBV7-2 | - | CASSFKVESEQFF | TGTGCCAGCAGCTTTAAGGTAGAGTCAGAGCAGTTCTTC
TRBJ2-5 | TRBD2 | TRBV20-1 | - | CSARDIAGGPEQETQYF | TGCAGTGCTAGAGATATAGCGGGAGGGCCGGAGCAAGAGACCCAGTACTTC
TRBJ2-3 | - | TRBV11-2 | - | CASSELGGGTQYF | TGTGCCAGCAGTGAACTAGGGGGAGGTACGCAGTATTTT
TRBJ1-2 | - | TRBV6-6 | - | CASSYSGGKGYGYTF | TGTGCCAGCAGTTACTCGGGTGGAAAGGGATATGGCTACACCTTC
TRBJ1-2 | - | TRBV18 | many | CASSPGADGYTF | TGTGCCAGCTCACCGGGGGCGGATGGCTACACCTTC
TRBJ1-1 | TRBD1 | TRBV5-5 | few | CASSLRTGPEAFF | TGTGCCAGCAGCTTAAGGACAGGGCCTGAAGCTTTCTTT
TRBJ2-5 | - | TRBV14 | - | CASSQLRGAFQETQYF | TGTGCCAGCAGCCAACTCAGGGGCGCCTTCCAAGAGACCCAGTACTTC
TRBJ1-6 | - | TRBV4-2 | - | CASSQAQGSYNSPLHF | TGTGCCAGCAGCCAAGCCCAGGGCTCCTATAATTCACCCCTCCACTTT
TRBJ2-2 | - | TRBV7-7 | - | CASSPDRVTGELFF | TGTGCCAGCAGTCCCGATAGGGTAACCGGGGAGCTGTTTTTT
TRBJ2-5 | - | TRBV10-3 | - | CAISESVEIETQYF | TGTGCCATCAGTGAATCTGTAGAGATCGAGACCCAGTACTTC